Listed here is a single T cell receptor beta chain. Its antigen is currently unknown. The junction differs from germline at one of its ends, possibly a read error. Together with a sample-barcoded 5' primer, a J-beta primer mix was included in a second PCR lasting roughly 6 to 12 cycles. In TCRdb, the 5' RACE reads were re-called with MiXCR into one record per CDR3 protein. The profile shows roughly 1.6 million distinct CDR3 sequences, 34% of them singletons. This sample was taken from a study of blood T cells in healthy people across ages. This CDR3 has 15 amino acids. The germline CDR1 and CDR2 sequences are MNHEY and SVGAGI. Study results and limitations: Lack of knowledge of donor CMV status possibly confounded expanded clonotype changes.

Sequencing was performed on blood. The receptor comes from a woman in her 30s in good health. The chain couples TRBV6-5 to TRBJ1-2; 9 nucleotides line up with TRBD1. CDR3 in amino acids: CVSRLGQGPYYGYTF. The CDR3 DNA sequence: TGTGTCAGCAGACTCGGACAGGGGCCTTACTATGGCTACACCTTC.